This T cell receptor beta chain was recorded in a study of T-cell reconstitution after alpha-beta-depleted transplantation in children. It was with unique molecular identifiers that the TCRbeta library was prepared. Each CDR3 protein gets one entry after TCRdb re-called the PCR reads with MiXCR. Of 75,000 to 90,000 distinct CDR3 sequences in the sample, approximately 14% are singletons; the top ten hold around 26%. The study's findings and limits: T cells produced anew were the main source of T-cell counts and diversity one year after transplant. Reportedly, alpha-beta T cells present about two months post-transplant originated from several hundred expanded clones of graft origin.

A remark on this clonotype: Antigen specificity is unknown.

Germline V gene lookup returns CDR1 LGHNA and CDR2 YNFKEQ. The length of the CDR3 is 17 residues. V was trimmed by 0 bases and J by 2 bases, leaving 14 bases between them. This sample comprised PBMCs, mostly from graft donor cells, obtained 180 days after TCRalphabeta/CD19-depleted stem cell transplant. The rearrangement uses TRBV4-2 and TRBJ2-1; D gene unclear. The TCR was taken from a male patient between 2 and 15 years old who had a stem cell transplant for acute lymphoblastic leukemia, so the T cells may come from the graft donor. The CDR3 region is CASSQDVTAAAYNEQFF. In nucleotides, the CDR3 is TGTGCCAGCAGCCAAGATGTCACGGCTGCAGCCTACAATGAGCAGTTCTTC.